This is a list of T cell receptor beta chains from one sample in a study of blood T cell repertoires in COVID-19. Data came from immunoSEQ multiplex PCR; TCRdb stores just in-frame clones and leaves some out. The data show 200,000 to 300,000 clones, approximately 80% seen once. Input material: peripheral blood. The receptors originated from a woman aged 80 or over with acute or convalescent COVID-19. Each CDR3 is given with its conserved first and last residue. A D gene is named only where the DNA matches it firmly. Clone size is stated in some rows and not others, as once, few, many or a class when expanded.

TGTGCCGCCTCCCGTTCGTCGAGTGGGGAGCTGTTTTTT,CAASRSSSGELFF,-,-,13,TRBV9,TRBJ2-2
TGTGCCAGCAGCTTTCGGAGCGGGGGTTTTCAGGGCACAGATACGCAGTATTTT,CASSFRSGGFQGTDTQYF,-,TRBD2,18,TRBV7-6,TRBJ2-3
TGTGCCAGCTCACCTTTGACAGATCAGCCCCAGCATTTT,CASSPLTDQPQHF,-,-,13,TRBV18,TRBJ1-5
TGTGCCAGCAGTTACGGGACAGGGGGCTCCGGGGAGCTGTTTTTT,CASSYGTGGSGELFF,-,TRBD1,15,TRBV6-5,TRBJ2-2
TGTGCCAGCAGCGGGGGACAGGGAGGTAACTATGGCTACACCTTC,CASSGGQGGNYGYTF,-,TRBD1,15,TRBV9,TRBJ1-2
TGTGCCAGCAGCCAATTTGAGGAGGCGGGCACCGGGGAGCTGTTTTTT,CASSQFEEAGTGELFF,-,-,16,TRBV4-2,TRBJ2-2
TGTGCCAGTAGTGGGGGACAGGGCTTCTATGGCTACACCTTC,CASSGGQGFYGYTF,-,TRBD1,14,TRBV19,TRBJ1-2
TGTGCCAGCAGTTTCCAGACTGCAACTAATGAAAAACTGTTTTTT,CASSFQTATNEKLFF,-,-,15,TRBV27,TRBJ1-4
TGTGCCAGCTCACCAGGGGGGGGTGTCACTGAAGCTTTCTTT,CASSPGGGVTEAFF,few,-,14,TRBV18,TRBJ1-1
TGTGCCAGCAGCTACAGGGGGAACACCATATATTTT,CASSYRGNTIYF,once,TRBD1,12,TRBV7-9,TRBJ1-3
TGTGCCAGCAGCTTAGGGTACGGGAACACTGAAGCTTTCTTT,CASSLGYGNTEAFF,-,-,14,TRBV7-8,TRBJ1-1
TGTGCCAGCAGCTTGTTGACCCCAGGGCCCTACAATGAGCAGTTCTTC,CASSLLTPGPYNEQFF,-,-,16,TRBV5-4,TRBJ2-1
TGTGCCAGCTCACCTCTCGGTCCCGGGACAGAGAATTCACCCCTCCACTTT,CASSPLGPGTENSPLHF,-,TRBD1,17,TRBV18,TRBJ1-6
TGTGCCACCAGCAGTCCTCCCCCTGGAAACACCATATATTTT,CATSSPPPGNTIYF,-,-,14,TRBV15,TRBJ1-3
TGTGCCAGCAGCCCCGGGACAGGGCCAAATGAAAAACTGTTTTTT,CASSPGTGPNEKLFF,-,TRBD1,15,TRBV2,TRBJ1-4
TGTGCCAGCAGTGATTTGGCGAGGATGAACACTGAAGCTTTCTTT,CASSDLARMNTEAFF,-,-,15,TRBV6-1,TRBJ1-1
TGTGCCAGCATCCTCCATGGGGGAGGCACTGAAGCTTTCTTT,CASILHGGGTEAFF,-,-,14,TRBV6-5,TRBJ1-1
TGTGCCAGCAGCTTCCAGGGGGTTAGCACTGAAGCTTTCTTT,CASSFQGVSTEAFF,-,TRBD1,14,TRBV2,TRBJ1-1
TGTGCCAGCAGCGACAGGCCAAATGAAAAACTGTTTTTT,CASSDRPNEKLFF,once,-,13,TRBV6-5,TRBJ1-4
TGTGCCAGCAGCACCGACAGAAAGGGTCAGCCCCAGCATTTT,CASSTDRKGQPQHF,once,-,14,TRBV7-2,TRBJ1-5
TGTGCCAGCTCACCCCGACTAGCGAGTAACCAAGAGACCCAGTACTTC,CASSPRLASNQETQYF,-,TRBD2,16,TRBV18,TRBJ2-5
TGTGCCAGCAAGGCGGCATACTCCTACAATGAGCAGTTCTTC,CASKAAYSYNEQFF,-,-,14,TRBV7-9,TRBJ2-1
TGTGCCAGCAGCCTGACAGCGACTAGCACAGATACGCAGTATTTT,CASSLTATSTDTQYF,-,-,15,TRBV2,TRBJ2-3
TGTGCCAGCAGCGGGACAGGGGCCGCGAACACTGAAGCTTTCTTT,CASSGTGAANTEAFF,-,TRBD1,15,TRBV2,TRBJ1-1
TGTGCCAGCAGCGCAATCAGATCCCCCGGGGAGCTGTTTTTT,CASSAIRSPGELFF,few,-,14,TRBV9,TRBJ2-2
TGTGCCAGCAGACTCGACAGCTACGAGCAGTACTTC,CASRLDSYEQYF,-,-,12,TRBV12-3/TRBV12-4,TRBJ2-7
TGTGCCAGCAACCGGGACAGGAACACCGGGGAGCTGTTTTTT,CASNRDRNTGELFF,-,TRBD1,14,TRBV9,TRBJ2-2
TGTGCCAGCGGGACACTGTACGAGCAGTACTTC,CASGTLYEQYF,-,-,11,TRBV28,TRBJ2-7
TGTGCCACCAGCAGAGAAACAGGGGCTGCGGGGACTGAAGCTTTCTTT,CATSRETGAAGTEAFF,-,TRBD1,16,TRBV15,TRBJ1-1